The present T cell receptor beta chain was sequenced within a study of T cells after yellow fever vaccination. Trimming shortened V by 8 bases and J by 1 base, and 17 bases separated the two germline ends. CDR1 and CDR2 from the germline V gene are SEHNR and FQNEAQ (reference sequence). This CDR3 contains 16 residues. One entry per CDR3 protein results from TCRdb running MiXCR on the 5' RACE reads. This table holds nearly 550,000 distinct CDR3 sequences, around 21% found once. V and J are TRBV7-9 and TRBJ2-2; the D is unclear. The TCR originated in a man aged 30 to 45 who received the YFV17D yellow fever vaccine. The material was PBMCs, obtained 15 days after the yellow fever booster vaccination. The CDR3 loop is CASGTTPPGNTGELFF. CDR3 nucleotide sequence: TGTGCCAGCGGAACTACACCACCCGGGAACACCGGGGAGCTGTTTTTT.